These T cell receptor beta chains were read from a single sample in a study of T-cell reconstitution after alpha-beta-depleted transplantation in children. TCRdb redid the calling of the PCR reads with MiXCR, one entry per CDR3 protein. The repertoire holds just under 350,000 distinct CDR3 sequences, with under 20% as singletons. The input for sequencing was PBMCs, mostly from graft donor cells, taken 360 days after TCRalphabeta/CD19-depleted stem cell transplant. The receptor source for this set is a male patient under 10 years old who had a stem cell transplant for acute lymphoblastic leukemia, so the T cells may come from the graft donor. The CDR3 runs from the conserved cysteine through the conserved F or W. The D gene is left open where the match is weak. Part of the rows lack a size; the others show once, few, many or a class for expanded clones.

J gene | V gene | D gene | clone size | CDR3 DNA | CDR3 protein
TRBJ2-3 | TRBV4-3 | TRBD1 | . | TGCGCCAGCAGCCCGGGGACAGATGCTACGCAGTATTTT | CASSPGTDATQYF
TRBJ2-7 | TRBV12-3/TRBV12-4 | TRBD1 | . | TGTGCCAGCACCCCAGGAGTGCGGACAGGGCCCTACGAGCAGTACTTC | CASTPGVRTGPYEQYF
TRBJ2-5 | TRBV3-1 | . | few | TGTGCCAGCATGAAGGGAGCACAAGAGACCCAGTACTTC | CASMKGAQETQYF
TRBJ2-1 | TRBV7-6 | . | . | TGTGCCAGCAGCTTATTGGGGGAGTACAATGAGCAGTTCTTC | CASSLLGEYNEQFF
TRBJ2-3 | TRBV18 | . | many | TGTGCCAGCTCACCGACCACAGATACGCAGTATTTT | CASSPTTDTQYF
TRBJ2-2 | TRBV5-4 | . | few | TGTGCCAGCAGCTTGCAGGGGAGTGCCACCGGGGAGCTGTTTTTT | CASSLQGSATGELFF
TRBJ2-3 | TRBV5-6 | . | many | TGTGCCAGCAGCTTGGGAGTGGCCCGCACAGATACGCAGTATTTT | CASSLGVARTDTQYF
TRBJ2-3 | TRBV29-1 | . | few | TGCAGCGTTGCCTGGCTGGACACAGATACGCAGTATTTT | CSVAWLDTDTQYF
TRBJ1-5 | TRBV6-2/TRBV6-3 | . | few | TGTGCCAGCAGTTACGGCAGGGCCTTCAATCAGCCCCAGCATTTT | CASSYGRAFNQPQHF
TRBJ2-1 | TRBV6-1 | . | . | TGTGCCAGCAGTGCGGACTTGTACTCCTACAATGAGCAGTTCTTC | CASSADLYSYNEQFF
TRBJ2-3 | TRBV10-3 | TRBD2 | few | TGTGCCACTCGTGGGAGGGTTAGCACAGATACGCAGTATTTT | CATRGRVSTDTQYF
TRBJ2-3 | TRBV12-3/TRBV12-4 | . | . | TGTGCCAGCAGGCTCCTCAGACTGACAGATACGCAGTATTTT | CASRLLRLTDTQYF
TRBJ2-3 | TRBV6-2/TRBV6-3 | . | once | TGTGCCAGCAGCTGGGGGCTGGCAGCCCCGCAGTATTTT | CASSWGLAAPQYF
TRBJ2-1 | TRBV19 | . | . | TGTGCCAGTAGTGGCCCAAAGCCATACAATGAGCAGTTCTTC | CASSGPKPYNEQFF
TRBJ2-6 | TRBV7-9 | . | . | TGTGCCAGCCAACAAGGGGCGTCCGGGGCCAACGTCCTGACTTTC | CASQQGASGANVLTF
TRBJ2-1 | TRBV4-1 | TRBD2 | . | TGCGCCAGCAGAGCGGGAGGGCCGAACTACAATGAGCAGTTCTTC | CASRAGGPNYNEQFF
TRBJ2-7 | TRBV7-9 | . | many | TGTGCCAGCAGCTTAGAAGTAGGGTTCCACGAGCAGTACTTC | CASSLEVGFHEQYF
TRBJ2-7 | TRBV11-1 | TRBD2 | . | TGTGCCAGCAGCTTAGCGTTCGCCGGGACTAGGGGGAACGAGCAGTACTTC | CASSLAFAGTRGNEQYF
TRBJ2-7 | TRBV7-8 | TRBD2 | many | TGTGCCAGCAGTGGGACTATTTACGCCTACGAGCAGTACTTC | CASSGTIYAYEQYF
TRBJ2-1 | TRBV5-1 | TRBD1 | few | TGCGCCAGCAGCTTACAGGGGGCCGTTTACAATGAGCAGTTCTTC | CASSLQGAVYNEQFF
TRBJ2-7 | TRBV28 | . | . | TGTGCCAGCAAACGAGGCCTCGAATCTAACTACGAGCAGTACTTC | CASKRGLESNYEQYF
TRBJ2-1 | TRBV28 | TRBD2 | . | TGTGCCAGCAGTCTCCCGGGTCTTTTCCAGACGGGACTAGCGACCTACAATGAGCAGTTCTTC | CASSLPGLFQTGLATYNEQFF
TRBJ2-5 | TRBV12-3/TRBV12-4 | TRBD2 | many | TGTGCCAGCAGTTTCAGCCTAGCGGGAGGCGAGACCCAGTACTTC | CASSFSLAGGETQYF
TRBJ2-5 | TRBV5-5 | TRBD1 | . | TGTGCCAGCAGCTCCGGGACAGTCCAAGAGACCCAGTACTTC | CASSSGTVQETQYF
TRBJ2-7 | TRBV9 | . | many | TGTGCCAGCACTCGGGACACCAGCTCCTACGAGCAGTACTTC | CASTRDTSSYEQYF
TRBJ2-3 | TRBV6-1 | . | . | TGTGCCAGCAGTCGGGCCGGGGGTTCTCTTCGCACAGATACGCAGTATTTT | CASSRAGGSLRTDTQYF
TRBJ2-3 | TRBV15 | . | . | TGTGCCACCAGCAGAGGAGCGGCTCGCACAGATACGCAGTATTTT | CATSRGAARTDTQYF
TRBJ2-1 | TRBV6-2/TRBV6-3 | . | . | TGTGCCAGCAGCCTCCTGGAGAGCAGCCTCTACAATGAGCAGTTCTTC | CASSLLESSLYNEQFF
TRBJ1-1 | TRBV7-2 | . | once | TGTGCCAGCAGCACCCCGCGGGGTGAAGCTTTCTTT | CASSTPRGEAFF
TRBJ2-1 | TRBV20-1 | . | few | TGCAGTGCTAACGGGAGAACCCACAATGAGCAGTTCTTC | CSANGRTHNEQFF
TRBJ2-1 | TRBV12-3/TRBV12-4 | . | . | TGTGCCAGCAGTTTCGGTGTAGGTCTGAGGTACAATGAGCAGTTCTTC | CASSFGVGLRYNEQFF
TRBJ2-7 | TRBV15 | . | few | TGTGCCACCAGCAGAGTCACAGGCTCATACGAGCAGTACTTC | CATSRVTGSYEQYF
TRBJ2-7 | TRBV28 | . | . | TGTGCCAGCATCTCCCTTAGGGGGTACGAGCAGTACTTC | CASISLRGYEQYF
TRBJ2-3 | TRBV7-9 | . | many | TGTGCCAGCAGCCCCCAAGGGGTTAGCACAGATACGCAGTATTTT | CASSPQGVSTDTQYF
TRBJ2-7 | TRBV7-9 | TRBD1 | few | TGTGCCAGCGGGACAGGACCGTACGAGCAGTACTTC | CASGTGPYEQYF
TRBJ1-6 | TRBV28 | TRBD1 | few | TGTGCCAGCAGTAGCCTCCGTTTTGGGACAGGGACAAGTCCCCTCCACTTT | CASSSLRFGTGTSPLHF